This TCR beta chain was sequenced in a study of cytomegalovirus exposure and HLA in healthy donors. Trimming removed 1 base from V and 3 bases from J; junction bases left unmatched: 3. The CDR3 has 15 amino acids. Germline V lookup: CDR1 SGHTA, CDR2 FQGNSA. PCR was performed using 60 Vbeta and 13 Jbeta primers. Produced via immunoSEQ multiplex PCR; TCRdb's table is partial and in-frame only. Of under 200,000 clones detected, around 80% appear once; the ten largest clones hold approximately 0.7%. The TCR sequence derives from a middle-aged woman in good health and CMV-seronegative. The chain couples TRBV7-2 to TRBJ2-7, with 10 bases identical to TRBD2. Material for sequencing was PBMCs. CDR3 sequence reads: CASSLGLAGGYEQYF. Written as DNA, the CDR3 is TGTGCCAGCAGCTTAGGACTAGCGGGCGGCTACGAGCAGTACTTC.